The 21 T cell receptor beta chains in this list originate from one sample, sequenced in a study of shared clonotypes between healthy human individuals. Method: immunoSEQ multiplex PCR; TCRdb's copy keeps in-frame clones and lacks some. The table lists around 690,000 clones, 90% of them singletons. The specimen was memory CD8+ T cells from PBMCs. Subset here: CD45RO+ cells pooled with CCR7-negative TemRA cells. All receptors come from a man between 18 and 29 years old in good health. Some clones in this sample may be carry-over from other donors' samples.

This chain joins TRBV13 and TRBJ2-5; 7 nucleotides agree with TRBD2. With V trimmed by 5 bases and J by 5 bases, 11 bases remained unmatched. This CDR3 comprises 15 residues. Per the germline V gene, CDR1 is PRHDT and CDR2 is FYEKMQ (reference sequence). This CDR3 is CASSPTVRGSETQYF. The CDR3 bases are TGTGCCAGCAGCCCCACTGTTCGCGGGAGTGAGACCCAGTACTTC.

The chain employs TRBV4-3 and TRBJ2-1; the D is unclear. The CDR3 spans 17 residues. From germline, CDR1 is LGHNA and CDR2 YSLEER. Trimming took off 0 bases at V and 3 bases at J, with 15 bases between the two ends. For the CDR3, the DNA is TGCGCCAGCAGCCAAGATCCGTCATACCGGAGCTACAATGAGCAGTTCTTC. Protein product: CASSQDPSYRSYNEQFF.

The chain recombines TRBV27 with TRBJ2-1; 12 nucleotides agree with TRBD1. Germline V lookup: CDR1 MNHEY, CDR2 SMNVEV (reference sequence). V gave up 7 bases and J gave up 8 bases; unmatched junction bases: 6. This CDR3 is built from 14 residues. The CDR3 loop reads CASTPGQGAYEQFF. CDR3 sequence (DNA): TGTGCCAGCACCCCGGGACAGGGGGCCTATGAGCAGTTCTTC.

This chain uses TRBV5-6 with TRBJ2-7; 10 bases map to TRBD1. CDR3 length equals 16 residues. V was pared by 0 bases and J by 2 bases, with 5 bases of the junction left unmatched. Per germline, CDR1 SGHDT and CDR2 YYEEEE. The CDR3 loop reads CASSLALGQGTYEQYF. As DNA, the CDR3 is TGTGCCAGCAGCTTGGCCTTGGGACAGGGGACCTACGAGCAGTACTTC.

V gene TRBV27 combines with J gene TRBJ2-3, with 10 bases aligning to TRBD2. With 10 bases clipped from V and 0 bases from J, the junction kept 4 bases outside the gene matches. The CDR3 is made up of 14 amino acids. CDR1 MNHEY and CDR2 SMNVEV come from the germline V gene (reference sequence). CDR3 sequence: CATKREGSTDTQYF. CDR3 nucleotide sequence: TGTGCCACCAAGCGGGAGGGTAGCACAGATACGCAGTATTTT.

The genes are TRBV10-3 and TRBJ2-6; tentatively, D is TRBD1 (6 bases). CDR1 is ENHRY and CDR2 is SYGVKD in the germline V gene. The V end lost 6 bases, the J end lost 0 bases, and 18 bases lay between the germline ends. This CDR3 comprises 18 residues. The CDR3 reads CAIRGAAAPDSGANVLTF. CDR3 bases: TGTGCCATCAGGGGGGCCGCTGCCCCTGACTCTGGGGCCAACGTCCTGACTTTC.

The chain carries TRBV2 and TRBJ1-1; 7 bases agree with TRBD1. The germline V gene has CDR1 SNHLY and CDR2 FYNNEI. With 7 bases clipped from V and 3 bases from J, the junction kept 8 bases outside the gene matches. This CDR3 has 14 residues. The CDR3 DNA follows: TGTGCCAGCAAAAACAGGGGCCCCTACACTGAAGCTTTCTTT. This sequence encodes CASKNRGPYTEAFF.

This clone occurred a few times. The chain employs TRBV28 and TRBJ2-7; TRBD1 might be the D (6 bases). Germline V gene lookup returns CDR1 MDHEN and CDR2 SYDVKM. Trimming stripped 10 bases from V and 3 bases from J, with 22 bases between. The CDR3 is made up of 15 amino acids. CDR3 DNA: TGTGCCATCCGAACCCCAGGGGAAGAGGGCTACGAGCAGTACTTC. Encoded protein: CAIRTPGEEGYEQYF.

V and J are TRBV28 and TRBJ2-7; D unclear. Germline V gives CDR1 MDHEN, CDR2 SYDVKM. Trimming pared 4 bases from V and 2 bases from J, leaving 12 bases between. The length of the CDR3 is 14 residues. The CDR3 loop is CASSYYNGAYEQYF. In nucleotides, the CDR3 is TGTGCCAGCAGTTATTATAATGGGGCCTACGAGCAGTACTTC.

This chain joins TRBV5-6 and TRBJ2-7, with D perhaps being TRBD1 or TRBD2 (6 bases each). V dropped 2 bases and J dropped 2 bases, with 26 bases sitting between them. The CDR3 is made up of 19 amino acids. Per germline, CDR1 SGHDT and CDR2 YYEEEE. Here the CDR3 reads CASSFGGRTGARFPYEQYF. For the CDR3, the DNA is TGTGCCAGCAGCTTTGGGGGGCGAACCGGGGCTAGATTCCCCTACGAGCAGTACTTC.

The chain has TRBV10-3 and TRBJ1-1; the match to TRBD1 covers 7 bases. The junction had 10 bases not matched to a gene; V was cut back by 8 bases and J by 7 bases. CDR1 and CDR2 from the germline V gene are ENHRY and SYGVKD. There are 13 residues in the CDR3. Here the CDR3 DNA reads TGTGCCATCTCGCGAGGGGGCGAGGGTGAAGCTTTCTTT. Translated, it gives CAISRGGEGEAFF.

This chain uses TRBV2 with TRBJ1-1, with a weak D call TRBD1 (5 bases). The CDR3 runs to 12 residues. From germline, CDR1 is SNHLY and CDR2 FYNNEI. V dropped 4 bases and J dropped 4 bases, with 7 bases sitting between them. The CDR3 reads CASSGGATEAFF. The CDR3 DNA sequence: TGTGCCAGCAGTGGAGGGGCCACTGAAGCTTTCTTT.

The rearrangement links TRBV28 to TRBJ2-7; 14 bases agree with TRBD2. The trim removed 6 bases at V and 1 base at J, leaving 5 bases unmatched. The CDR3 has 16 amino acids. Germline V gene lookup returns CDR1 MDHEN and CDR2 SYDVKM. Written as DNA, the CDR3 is TGTGCCAGCAGGGGGGGGACTAGCGGGAGATCCTACGAGCAGTACTTC. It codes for CASRGGTSGRSYEQYF.

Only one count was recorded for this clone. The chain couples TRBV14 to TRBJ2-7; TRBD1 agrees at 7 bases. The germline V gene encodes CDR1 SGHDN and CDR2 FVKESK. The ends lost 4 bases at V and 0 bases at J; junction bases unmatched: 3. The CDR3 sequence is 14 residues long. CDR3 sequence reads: CASSRRDSSYEQYF. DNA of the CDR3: TGTGCCAGCAGCCGACGGGACAGCTCCTACGAGCAGTACTTC.

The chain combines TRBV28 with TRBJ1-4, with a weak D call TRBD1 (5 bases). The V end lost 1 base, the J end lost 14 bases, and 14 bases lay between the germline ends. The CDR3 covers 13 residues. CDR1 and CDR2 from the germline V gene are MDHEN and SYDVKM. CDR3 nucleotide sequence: TGTGCCAGCAGTTTATCGCAGCGCGAGGGGCTGTTTTTT. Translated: CASSLSQREGLFF.

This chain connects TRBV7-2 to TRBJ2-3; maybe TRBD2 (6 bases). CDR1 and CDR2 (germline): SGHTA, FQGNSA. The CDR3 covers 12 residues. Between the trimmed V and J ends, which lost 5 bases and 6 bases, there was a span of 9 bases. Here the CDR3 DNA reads TGTGCCAGCAGCATTCTAGCGGATACGCAGTATTTT. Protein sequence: CASSILADTQYF. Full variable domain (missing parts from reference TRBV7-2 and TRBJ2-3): GAGVSQSPSNKVTEKGKDVELRCDPISGHTALYWYRQSLGQGLEFLIYFQGNSAPDKSGLPSDRFSAERTGGSVSTLTIQRTQQEDSAVYLCASSILADTQYFGPGTRLTVL.

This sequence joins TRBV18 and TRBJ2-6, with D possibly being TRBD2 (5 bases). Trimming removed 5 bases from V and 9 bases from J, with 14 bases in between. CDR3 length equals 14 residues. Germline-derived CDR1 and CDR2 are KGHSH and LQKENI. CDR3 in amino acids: CASSTADSGNVLTF. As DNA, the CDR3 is TGTGCCAGCTCAACGGCGGACTCGGGCAACGTCCTGACTTTC. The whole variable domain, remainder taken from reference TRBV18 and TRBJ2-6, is NAGVMQNPRHLVRRRGQEARLRCSPMKGHSHVYWYRQLPEEGLKFMVYLQKENIIDESGMPKERFSAEFPKEGPSILRIQQVVRGDSAAYFCASSTADSGNVLTFGAGSRLTVL.

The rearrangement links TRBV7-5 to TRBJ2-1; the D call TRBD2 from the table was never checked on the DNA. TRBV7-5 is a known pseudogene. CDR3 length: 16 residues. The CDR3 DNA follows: TGTGTCAGAAGCCAGGGGACTATCGAGGCGTACAATGAGCAGTTCTTC. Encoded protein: CVRSQGTIEAYNEQFF.

The CDR3: CASSQDDREQYF. In nucleotides, the CDR3 is TGCGCCAGCAGCCAAGATGACCGCGAGCAGTACTTC. This sequence joins TRBV4-3 and TRBJ2-7; D is ambiguous. The V gene's germline CDR1 is LGHNA and CDR2 YSLEER. The CDR3 covers 12 residues. The V end lost 0 bases, the J end lost 6 bases, and 6 bases lay between the germline ends.

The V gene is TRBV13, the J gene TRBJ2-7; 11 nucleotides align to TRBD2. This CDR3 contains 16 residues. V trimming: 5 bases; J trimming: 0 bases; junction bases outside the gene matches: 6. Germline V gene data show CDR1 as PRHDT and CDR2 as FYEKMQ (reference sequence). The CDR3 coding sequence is TGTGCCAGCAGCGCCCGACTAGCGGGGACCTCCTACGAGCAGTACTTC. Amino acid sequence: CASSARLAGTSYEQYF.

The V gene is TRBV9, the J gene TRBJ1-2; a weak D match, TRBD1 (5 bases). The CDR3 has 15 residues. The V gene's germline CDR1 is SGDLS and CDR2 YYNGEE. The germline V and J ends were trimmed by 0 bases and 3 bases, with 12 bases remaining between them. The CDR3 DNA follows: TGTGCCAGCAGCGTAGGCGAGGGGAGGGACTATGGCTACACCTTC. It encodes CASSVGEGRDYGYTF.